Following are 16 T cell receptor beta chains from one sample sequenced in a study of radiotherapy plus CTLA-4 blockade in lung cancer. Libraries were prepared by immunoSEQ multiplex PCR; TCRdb keeps only in-frame clonotypes and omits some of them. The sample has about 110,000 clones; 81% are singletons. Sequences were derived from peripheral blood, sampled from a patient treated with radiotherapy plus ipilimumab. These receptor sequences come from a human donor with non-small cell lung cancer that progressed on radiotherapy plus ipilimumab. Some clones in this sample may be carry-over from other donors' samples.

The rearrangement joins TRBV15 to TRBJ1-1; D is perhaps TRBD1 (5 bases). The CDR3 consists of 16 residues. Looked up from germline, CDR1 is LNHNV and CDR2 is YYDKDF (reference sequence). V was cut by 5 bases and J by 1 base, with 17 bases left in between. In DNA, the CDR3 is TGTGCCACCAGCCCTGATCCCGACAGAGCGAACACTGAAGCTTTCTTT. It is translated as CATSPDPDRANTEAFF.

V and J are TRBV7-2 and TRBJ2-7; 13 bases match TRBD2. V dropped 5 bases and J dropped 2; count of bases not matched to a gene: 6. The CDR3 loop spans 16 amino acids. Germline CDR1 and CDR2: SGHTA and FQGNSA. The DNA of the CDR3 is TGTGCCAGCAGCCGGACTAGCGGGGGTGCTGCCTACGAGCAGTACTTC. Amino acids: CASSRTSGGAAYEQYF. Supplemented by reference TRBV7-2 and TRBJ2-7, the full variable domain reads GAGVSQSPSNKVTEKGKDVELRCDPISGHTALYWYRQSLGQGLEFLIYFQGNSAPDKSGLPSDRFSAERTGGSVSTLTIQRTQQEDSAVYLCASSRTSGGAAYEQYFGPGTRLTVT.

The chain's CDR3 is CASSRGTDSNQPQHF. The CDR3 DNA is TGTGCCAGTAGCAGAGGGACAGATAGCAATCAGCCCCAGCATTTT. The chain couples TRBV19 to TRBJ1-5; 7 nucleotides match TRBD1. Germline CDR1 is LNHDA and CDR2 is SQIVND (reference sequence). The CDR3 sequence is 15 residues long. J was trimmed by 0 bases and V by 6 bases; bases with no gene match: 5.

CDR3 nucleotides: TGTGCCAGCAGCTTGGGGACAGGGATGAACACTGAAGCTTTCTTT. Translated: CASSLGTGMNTEAFF. The chain employs TRBV7-2 and TRBJ1-1; 9 nucleotides match TRBD1. Germline trimming cut 3 bases from V and 0 bases from J; bases unmatched to any gene: 2. Germline lookup yields CDR1 SGHTA and CDR2 FQGNSA. CDR3 length: 15 residues.

In regard to this clone: The same CDR3 also results from other DNA sequences found in this sample. The chain is built from TRBV4-1 and TRBJ2-7, with D possibly being TRBD1 (5 bases). Germline CDR1 is MGHRA and CDR2 is YSYEKL. This CDR3 is built from 16 residues. Trimming took off 4 bases at V and 4 bases at J, with 20 bases between the two ends. CDR3 sequence: CASSPAQARPIYEQYF. The CDR3 DNA reads TGCGCCAGCAGCCCAGCACAGGCGCGGCCGATTTACGAGCAGTACTTC.

The V gene is TRBV4-1, the J gene TRBJ2-5, with no clear D. This CDR3 spans 13 amino acids. V dropped 2 bases and J dropped 9 bases, with 13 bases sitting between them. Per germline, CDR1 MGHRA and CDR2 YSYEKL. CDR3 DNA sequence: TGCGCCAGCAGCCAACTTGAGGTCACGGCCCAGTACTTC. It translates to CASSQLEVTAQYF.

The V and J genes are TRBV7-9 and TRBJ1-1; tentative D call: TRBD1 (6 bases). The CDR3 sequence is 14 residues long. Germline assignment: CDR1 SEHNR and CDR2 FQNEAQ (reference sequence). V was clipped by 1 base and J by 1 base, with 7 bases between them. The CDR3 spells CASSLGTANTEAFF. CDR3 bases: TGTGCCAGCAGCTTAGGGACAGCGAACACTGAAGCTTTCTTT.

This chain links TRBV27 with TRBJ2-1; 10 bases line up with TRBD2. The J segment lost 8 bases and the V segment lost 2 bases, leaving 9 bases of the junction unmatched. This CDR3 has 16 amino acids. Germline lookup yields CDR1 MNHEY and CDR2 SMNVEV (reference sequence). CDR3 sequence: CASSLPPSGGRYEQFF. The CDR3 DNA reads as TGTGCCAGCAGTTTACCACCTAGCGGGGGAAGGTATGAGCAGTTCTTC.

This chain uses TRBV7-8 with TRBJ2-7; 7 positions agree with TRBD2. The trim removed 4 bases at V and 1 base at J, leaving 1 base unmatched. The CDR3 covers 13 residues. Germline V gene data show CDR1 as SGHVS and CDR2 as FQNEAQ. The CDR3 DNA reads TGTGCCAGCAGCTGGGGAGGGTCCTACGAGCAGTACTTC. It translates to CASSWGGSYEQYF.

The chain uses TRBV7-2 and TRBJ1-2; maybe TRBD1 (5 bases). The length of the CDR3 is 13 residues. Trimming removed 1 base from V and 8 bases from J, with 11 bases in between. CDR1 and CDR2 (germline): SGHTA, FQGNSA. The CDR3 DNA follows: TGTGCCAGCAGCTTAGGACAGCTTCGGGGCTACACCTTC. It encodes CASSLGQLRGYTF.

This clone is medium-sized within its sample. This sequence joins TRBV7-9 and TRBJ1-3; TRBD1 agrees at 7 bases. Germline lookup yields CDR1 SEHNR and CDR2 FQNEAQ (reference sequence). CDR3 length: 16 amino acids. The V segment lost 1 base and the J segment 4 bases; nucleotides outside the gene matches: 7. In DNA form, the CDR3 reads TGTGCCAGCAGCTTAGGCGCAGGGGGTGCGGGAAACACCATATATTTT. Its translation: CASSLGAGGAGNTIYF. The full variable domain, completed using reference TRBV7-9 and TRBJ1-3, is DTGVSQNPRHKITKRGQNVTFRCDPISEHNRLYWYRQTLGQGPEFLTYFQNEAQLEKSRLLSDRFSAERPKGSFSTLEIQRTEQGDSAMYLCASSLGAGGAGNTIYFGEGSWLTVV.

This chain links TRBV27 with TRBJ1-1; D remains ambiguous. The CDR3 runs to 14 residues. The V end lost 6 bases, the J end lost 4 bases, and 15 bases lay between the germline ends. CDR1 and CDR2 from the germline V gene are MNHEY and SMNVEV (reference sequence). CDR3 DNA: TGTGCCAGCAGCCTTGGGTGGTCAGGCACTGAAGCTTTCTTT. Translating it yields CASSLGWSGTEAFF.

The rearrangement links TRBV19 to TRBJ2-7; TRBD1 might be the D (6 bases). Germline V gene lookup returns CDR1 LNHDA and CDR2 SQIVND (reference sequence). V shed 6 bases and J shed 2 bases, with 14 bases lying between them. The CDR3 totals 14 residues. In DNA, the CDR3 is TGTGCCAGTAGCCCGGGACAAGGCCCCTACGAGCAGTACTTC. Protein: CASSPGQGPYEQYF.

The gene calls are TRBV7-2 and TRBJ1-4, with TRBD1 matching over 9 bases. V shed 6 bases, J shed 2 bases, and the junction held 4 bases outside the gene matches. Per germline, CDR1 SGHTA and CDR2 FQGNSA. The CDR3 loop spans 15 amino acids. DNA for the CDR3: TGTGCCAGCAGTCGACAGGGGGGTACTAATGAAAAACTGTTTTTT. Translating gives CASSRQGGTNEKLFF.

The V gene is TRBV19, the J gene TRBJ2-1; a weak D match, TRBD1 (6 bases). This CDR3 region has 15 residues. V was pared by 2 bases and J by 0 bases, with 8 bases between. Germline V gene data show CDR1 as LNHDA and CDR2 as SQIVND (reference sequence). The CDR3 DNA sequence: TGTGCCAGTAGTATAAGGGGGAGCTCCTACAATGAGCAGTTCTTC. It is translated as CASSIRGSSYNEQFF.

This clone was counted only a few times. This sequence joins TRBV2 and TRBJ2-3, with D possibly TRBD2 on 6 matching bases. V was pared by 7 bases and J by 3 bases, with 17 bases between. The CDR3 length is 15 residues. Germline values: CDR1 SNHLY, CDR2 FYNNEI. The CDR3: CASTPGPAGTDTQYF. In nucleotides, the CDR3 is TGTGCCAGCACCCCGGGACCTGCGGGGACAGATACGCAGTATTTT.